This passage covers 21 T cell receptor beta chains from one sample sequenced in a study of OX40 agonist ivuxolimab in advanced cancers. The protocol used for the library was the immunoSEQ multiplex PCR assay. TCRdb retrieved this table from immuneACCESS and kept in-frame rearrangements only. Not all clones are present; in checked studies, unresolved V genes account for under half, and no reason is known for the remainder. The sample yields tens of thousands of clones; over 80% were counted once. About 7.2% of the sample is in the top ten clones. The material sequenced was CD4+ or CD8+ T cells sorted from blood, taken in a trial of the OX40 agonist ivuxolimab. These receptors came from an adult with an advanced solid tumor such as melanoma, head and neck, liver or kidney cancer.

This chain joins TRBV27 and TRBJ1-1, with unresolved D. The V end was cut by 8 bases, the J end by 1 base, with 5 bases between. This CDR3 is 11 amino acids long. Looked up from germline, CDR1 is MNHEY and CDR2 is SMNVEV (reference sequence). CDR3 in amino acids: CASAANTEAFF. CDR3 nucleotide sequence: TGTGCCAGCGCGGCGAACACTGAAGCTTTCTTT.

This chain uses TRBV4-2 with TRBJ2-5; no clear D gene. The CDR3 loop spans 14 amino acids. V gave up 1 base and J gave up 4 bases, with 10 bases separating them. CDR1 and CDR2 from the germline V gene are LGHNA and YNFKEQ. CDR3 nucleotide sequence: TGTGCCAGCAGCCAAGGACTGCTTGGAGAGACCCAGTACTTC. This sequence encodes CASSQGLLGETQYF.

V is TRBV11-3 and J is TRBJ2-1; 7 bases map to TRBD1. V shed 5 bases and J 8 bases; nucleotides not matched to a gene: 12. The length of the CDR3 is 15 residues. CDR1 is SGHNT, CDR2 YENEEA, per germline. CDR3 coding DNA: TGTGCCAGCAGCCCGGGACAGCCAAATGGGGATGAGCAGTTCTTC. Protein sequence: CASSPGQPNGDEQFF.

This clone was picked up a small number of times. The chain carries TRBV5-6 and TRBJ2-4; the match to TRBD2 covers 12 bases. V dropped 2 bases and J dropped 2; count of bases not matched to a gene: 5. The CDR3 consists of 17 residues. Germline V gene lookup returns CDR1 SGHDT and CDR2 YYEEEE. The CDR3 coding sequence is TGTGCCAGCAGCTTTTCAACTAGCGGGAGGACCAAAAACATTCAGTACTTC. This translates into CASSFSTSGRTKNIQYF.

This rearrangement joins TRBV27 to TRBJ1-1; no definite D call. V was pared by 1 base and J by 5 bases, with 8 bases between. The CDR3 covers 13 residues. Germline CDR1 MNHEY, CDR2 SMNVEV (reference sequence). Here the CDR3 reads CASSLFDGTEAFF. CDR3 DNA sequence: TGTGCCAGCAGTTTATTTGACGGAACTGAAGCTTTCTTT.

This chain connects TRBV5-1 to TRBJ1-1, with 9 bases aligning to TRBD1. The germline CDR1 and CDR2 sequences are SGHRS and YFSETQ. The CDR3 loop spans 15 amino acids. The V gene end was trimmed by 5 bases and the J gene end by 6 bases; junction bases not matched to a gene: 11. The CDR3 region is CASSAGGTGYSEAFF. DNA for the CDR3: TGCGCCAGCAGTGCAGGAGGGACAGGGTATTCTGAAGCTTTCTTT.

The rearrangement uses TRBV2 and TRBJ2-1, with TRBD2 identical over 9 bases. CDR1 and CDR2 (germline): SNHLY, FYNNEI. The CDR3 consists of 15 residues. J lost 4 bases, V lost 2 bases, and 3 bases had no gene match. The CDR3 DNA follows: TGTGCCAGCAGTGAACGGCTAGCGGGGTACAATGAGCAGTTCTTC. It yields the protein CASSERLAGYNEQFF.

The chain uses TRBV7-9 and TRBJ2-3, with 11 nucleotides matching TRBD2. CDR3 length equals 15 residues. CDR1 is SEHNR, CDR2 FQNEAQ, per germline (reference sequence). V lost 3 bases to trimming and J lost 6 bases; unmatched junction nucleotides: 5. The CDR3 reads CASSFLAGGMDTQYF. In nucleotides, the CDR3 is TGTGCCAGCAGCTTTCTAGCGGGAGGCATGGATACGCAGTATTTT.

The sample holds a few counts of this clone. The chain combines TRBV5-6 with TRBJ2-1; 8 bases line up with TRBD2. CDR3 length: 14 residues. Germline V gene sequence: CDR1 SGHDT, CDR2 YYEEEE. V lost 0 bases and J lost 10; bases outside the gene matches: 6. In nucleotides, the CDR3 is TGTGCCAGCAGCTTGGTCGGGAGGGGCGAGGAGCAGTTCTTC. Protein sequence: CASSLVGRGEEQFF.

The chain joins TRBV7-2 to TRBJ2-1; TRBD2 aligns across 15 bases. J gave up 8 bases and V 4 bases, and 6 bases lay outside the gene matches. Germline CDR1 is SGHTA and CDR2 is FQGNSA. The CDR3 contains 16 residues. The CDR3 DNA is TGTGCCAGCAGCTCGAGGACTAGCGGGAGGGGCCATGAGCAGTTCTTC. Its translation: CASSSRTSGRGHEQFF. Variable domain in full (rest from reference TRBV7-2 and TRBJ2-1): GAGVSQSPSNKVTEKGKDVELRCDPISGHTALYWYRQSLGQGLEFLIYFQGNSAPDKSGLPSDRFSAERTGGSVSTLTIQRTQQEDSAVYLCASSSRTSGRGHEQFFGPGTRLTVL.

The CDR3 is CASSSQEGVEQFF. The CDR3, as DNA: TGTGCCAGCAGCTCTCAGGAGGGGGTTGAGCAGTTCTTC. The V gene is TRBV11-2, the J gene TRBJ2-1; D tentatively fits TRBD1 or TRBD2 (6 bases each). The germline V and J ends were trimmed by 4 bases and 9 bases, with 13 bases remaining between them. The germline CDR1 and CDR2 sequences are SGHAT and FQNNGV. CDR3 length: 13 residues.

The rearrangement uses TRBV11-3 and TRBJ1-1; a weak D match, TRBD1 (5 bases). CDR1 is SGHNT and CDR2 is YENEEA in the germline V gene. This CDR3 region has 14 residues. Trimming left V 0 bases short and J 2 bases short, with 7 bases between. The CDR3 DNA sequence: TGTGCCAGCAGCTTAGATCGGGGCAACACTGAAGCTTTCTTT. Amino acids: CASSLDRGNTEAFF.

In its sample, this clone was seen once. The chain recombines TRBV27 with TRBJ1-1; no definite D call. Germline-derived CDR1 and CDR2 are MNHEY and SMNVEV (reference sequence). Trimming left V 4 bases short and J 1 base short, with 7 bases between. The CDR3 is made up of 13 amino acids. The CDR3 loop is CASSSVGNTEAFF. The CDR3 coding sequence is TGTGCCAGCAGTTCGGTAGGGAACACTGAAGCTTTCTTT.

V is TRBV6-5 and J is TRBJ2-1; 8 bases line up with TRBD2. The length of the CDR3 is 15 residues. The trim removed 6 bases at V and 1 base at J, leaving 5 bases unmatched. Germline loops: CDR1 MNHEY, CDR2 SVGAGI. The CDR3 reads CASSSSGSSYNEQFF. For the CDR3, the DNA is TGTGCCAGCAGCTCCAGCGGGAGTTCCTACAATGAGCAGTTCTTC.

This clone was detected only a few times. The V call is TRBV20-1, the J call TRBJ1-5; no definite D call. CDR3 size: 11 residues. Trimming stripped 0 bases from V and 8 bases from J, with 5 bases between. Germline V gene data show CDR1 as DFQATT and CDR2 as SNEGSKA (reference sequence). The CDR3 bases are TGCAGTGCTAGAGATATGGAGCCCCAGCATTTT. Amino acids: CSARDMEPQHF.

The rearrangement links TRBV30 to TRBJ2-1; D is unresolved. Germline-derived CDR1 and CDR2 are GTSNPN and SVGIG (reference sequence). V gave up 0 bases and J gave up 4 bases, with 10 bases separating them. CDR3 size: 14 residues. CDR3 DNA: TGTGCCTGGAGTGTAGGCGGACCGTACAATGAGCAGTTCTTC. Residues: CAWSVGGPYNEQFF.

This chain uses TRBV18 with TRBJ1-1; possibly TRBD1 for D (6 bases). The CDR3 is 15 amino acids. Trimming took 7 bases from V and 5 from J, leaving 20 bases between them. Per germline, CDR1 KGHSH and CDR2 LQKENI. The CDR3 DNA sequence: TGTGCCAGCTATACCACCTACAGGGAGGTAACTGAAGCTTTCTTT. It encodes CASYTTYREVTEAFF. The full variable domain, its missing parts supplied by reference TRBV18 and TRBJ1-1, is NAGVMQNPRHLVRRRGQEARLRCSPMKGHSHVYWYRQLPEEGLKFMVYLQKENIIDESGMPKERFSAEFPKEGPSILRIQQVVRGDSAAYFCASYTTYREVTEAFFGQGTRLTVV.

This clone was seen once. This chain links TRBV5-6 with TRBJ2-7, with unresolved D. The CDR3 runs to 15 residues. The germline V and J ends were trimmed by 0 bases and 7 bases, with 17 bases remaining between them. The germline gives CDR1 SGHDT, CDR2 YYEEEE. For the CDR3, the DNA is TGTGCCAGCAGCTTGGCCAAGCCGGCCCTACGGGAGCAGTACTTC. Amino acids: CASSLAKPALREQYF.

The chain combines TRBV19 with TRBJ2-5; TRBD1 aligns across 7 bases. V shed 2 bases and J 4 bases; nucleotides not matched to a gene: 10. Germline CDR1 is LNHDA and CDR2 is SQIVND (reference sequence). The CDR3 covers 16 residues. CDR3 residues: CASSITPPGGGETQYF. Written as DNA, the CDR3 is TGTGCCAGTAGTATAACCCCTCCAGGGGGTGGAGAGACCCAGTACTTC.

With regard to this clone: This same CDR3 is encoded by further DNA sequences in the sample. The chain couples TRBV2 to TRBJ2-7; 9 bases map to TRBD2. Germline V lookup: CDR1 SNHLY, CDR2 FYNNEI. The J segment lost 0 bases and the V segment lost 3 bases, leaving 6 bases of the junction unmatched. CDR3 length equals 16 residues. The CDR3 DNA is TGTGCCAGCAGTGAGGGAACTAGCGGGTTCTCCTACGAGCAGTACTTC. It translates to CASSEGTSGFSYEQYF.

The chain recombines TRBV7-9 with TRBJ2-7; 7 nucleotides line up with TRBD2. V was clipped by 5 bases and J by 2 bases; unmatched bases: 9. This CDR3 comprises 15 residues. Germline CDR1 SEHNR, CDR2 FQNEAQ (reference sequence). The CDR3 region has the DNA TGTGCCAGCAGCCTCTTGGGGGGGTATGCCTACGAGCAGTACTTC. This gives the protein CASSLLGGYAYEQYF.